This T cell receptor (beta chain) was sequenced in a study of vaccination and CD4 T cells after COVID-19 (dated by TCRdb to between 2020 and 2023). Regarding the study in general: Convalescent patients had a positive SARS-CoV-2 result on nasal swab PCR, and of these patients, some ten had mild disease and one had severe disease. The convalescent cohort included six males and four females, with two Hispanic individuals, seven Caucasians, two Asians and one multiracial person. Each participant got two doses of either the Pfizer-BioNTech BNT162b2 vaccine (n=8) or the Moderna mRNA-1273 vaccine (n=2). Post-COVID blood samples were collected from convalescent patients a median of around 100 days after diagnosis, with a range of roughly 30 to 170 days. Post-vaccine blood samples were collected a median of about 72 days after the second vaccine dose, ranging from about 13 to 250 days. The cultures were stimulated with overlapping spike peptide pools from SARS-CoV-2 and from the common cold coronaviruses HCoV-NL63, HCoV-OC43 and HCoV-229E. As controls, cultures received a CEFX viral epitope pool (the positive control), an HIV-1 Nef peptide pool (the negative control), or no peptide at all. In over 8 COVID-19 convalescent patients and a few infection-naive healthy vaccine recipients, researchers compared the spike-specific CD4+ TCR repertoire from before mRNA vaccination with the repertoire from after.

Looking up the germline V gene yields CDR1 SGHDN and CDR2 FVKESK. V trim: 4 bases; J trim: 3 bases; unmatched bases: 5. The CDR3 starts with the cysteine, ends with the phenylalanine, and has 15 residues. CDR3 DNA is the only sequence kept; it has 45 bases, read in frame from the first base. The library was built by means of PCR. At the Johns Hopkins FTIC core, DNA from the cultured CD4+ T cells underwent TCR sequencing with the Oncomine TCR Beta short-read assay. The QIAamp micro DNA kit was used to extract genomic DNA from the cultured CD4+ T cells. Oncomine TCR Beta libraries made from cultured CD4+ T cells were pooled using unique dual indexes and sequenced on an Illumina iSeq 100. The original pipeline was this. Non-productive sequences were removed, and CDR3s that did not start with C, did not end with F or W, or were shorter than 7 amino acids were discarded. Antigen-specific clonotypes were identified with the MANAFEST web application by comparing peptide-stimulated wells with reference and other culture wells. To be called positive, a clone needed an FDR below 0.05, an odds ratio above 5, and a productive frequency above 0.1% in at least two of three replicate wells. Cross-reactive clonotypes were defined as significantly expanded in both SARS-CoV-2 spike wells and at least one common cold coronavirus spike condition. Levenshtein distances (stringdist) and unrooted phylogenetic trees (ape) in R version 3.6.1 were used to assess CDR3 homology. TCRdb ran its own pipeline on the public reads, namely fastp trimming at Q25 and MiXCR clone calling, and kept in-frame beta chains. Under each unique CDR3 protein, matching rows form one entry showing the most common genes and DNA. Clone size and V and J calls follow TCRdb, not the original study. In this sample the table shows around 20,000 distinct CDR3 sequences, approximately 42% of which occur a single time. Jointly, the top ten make up approximately 6.5% of the sample.

What the work shows at the level of the full study, not this receptor alone: Among convalescent patients, a median around 83% of the SARS-CoV-2-reactive clones seen after vaccination appeared only after vaccination, which suggests priming specific to the vaccine. Only a relatively small number of convalescent patients were included in the study, and early timepoints following natural infection were not analyzed. The median number of SARS-CoV-2-reactive clonotypes rose from about 19 after infection to roughly 38 after vaccination, but the change was not significant. In convalescent patients, nearly all vaccine-specific clones (304 of 307) were found to be mono-reactive for SARS-CoV-2 spike rather than cross-reactive with common cold coronaviruses.

A remark on this clonotype: No antigen is known for it. One base away there is no much larger clone; base qualities are not given.

According to the study, the label for this sample's treatment or condition signals: roughly nine-day PBMC culture with coronavirus spike peptide pools or control peptides (ViraFEST assay). The ViraFEST assay was used in the study, in which antigen-specific T cells were expanded with peptide pools and expanded clonotypes were subsequently identified by TCR sequencing. The convalescent patients' positive SARS-CoV-2 PCR tests fell between March and December 2020, which was before the Alpha, Beta and Delta variants emerged in the United States. PBMCs were cultured at about 2 million per well in IMDM supplemented with roughly 5.2% human AB serum and about 10 IU/ml IL-2, with approximately 10 ug/ml peptide pools added. On days 3 and 7, half of the culture medium was replaced with fresh IL-2-containing medium. After 10 days of culture, CD4+ T cells were isolated by negative selection with the EasySep CD4+ T cell isolation kit. Ficoll-Paque Plus gradient centrifugation was used to isolate PBMCs from whole blood, and the isolated PBMCs were then either used fresh or cryopreserved at -140C. In general, triplicate wells were set up for every culture condition.

The source material was CD4+ T cells from blood, cultured in vitro, sampled before SARS-CoV-2 vaccination. The V and J genes are TRBV14 and TRBJ2-7; the junction holds 11 bases that match TRBD2. The sequence was obtained from a human donor who had recovered from COVID-19. The DNA sequence follows: TGTGCCAGCAGCCCCTTAGCGGGAGGGTACTACGAGCAGTACTTC. This sequence encodes CASSPLAGGYYEQYF. With the portions outside the CDR3 filled from the reference TRBV14 and TRBJ2-7 genes, the complete variable region becomes EAGVTQFPSHSVIEKGQTVTLRCDPISGHDNLYWYRRVMGKEIKFLLHFVKESKQDESGMPNNRFLAERTGGTYSTLKVQPAELEDSGVYFCASSPLAGGYYEQYFGPGTRLTVT.